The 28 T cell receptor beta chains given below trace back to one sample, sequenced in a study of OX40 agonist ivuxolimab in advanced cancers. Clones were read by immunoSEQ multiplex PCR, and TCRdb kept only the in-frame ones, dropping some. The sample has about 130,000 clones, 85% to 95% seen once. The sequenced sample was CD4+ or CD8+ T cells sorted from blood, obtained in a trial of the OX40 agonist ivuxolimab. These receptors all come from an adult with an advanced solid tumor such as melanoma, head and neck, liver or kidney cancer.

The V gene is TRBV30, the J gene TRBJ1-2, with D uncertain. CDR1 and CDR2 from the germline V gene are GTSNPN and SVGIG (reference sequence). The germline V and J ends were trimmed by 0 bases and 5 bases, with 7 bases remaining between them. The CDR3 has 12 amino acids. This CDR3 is CAWSVGGYGYTF. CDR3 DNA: TGTGCCTGGAGTGTTGGAGGGTATGGCTACACCTTC.

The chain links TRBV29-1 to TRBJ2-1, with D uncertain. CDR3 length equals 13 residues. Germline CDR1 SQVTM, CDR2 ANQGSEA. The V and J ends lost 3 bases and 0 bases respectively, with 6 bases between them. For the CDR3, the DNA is TGCAGCGTTGATATTAGCTCCTACAATGAGCAGTTCTTC. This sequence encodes CSVDISSYNEQFF.

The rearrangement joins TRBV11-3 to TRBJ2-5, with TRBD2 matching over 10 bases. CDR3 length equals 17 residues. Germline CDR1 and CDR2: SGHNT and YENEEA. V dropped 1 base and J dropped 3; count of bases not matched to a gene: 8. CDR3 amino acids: CASSLGALAGAEETQYF. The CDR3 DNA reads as TGTGCCAGCAGCTTAGGGGCCCTAGCGGGGGCCGAAGAGACCCAGTACTTC. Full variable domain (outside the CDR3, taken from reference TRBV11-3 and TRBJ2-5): EAGVVQSPRYKIIEKKQPVAFWCNPISGHNTLYWYLQNLGQGPELLIRYENEEAVDDSQLPKDRFSAERLKGVDSTLKIQPAELGDSAVYLCASSLGALAGAEETQYFGPGTRLLVL.

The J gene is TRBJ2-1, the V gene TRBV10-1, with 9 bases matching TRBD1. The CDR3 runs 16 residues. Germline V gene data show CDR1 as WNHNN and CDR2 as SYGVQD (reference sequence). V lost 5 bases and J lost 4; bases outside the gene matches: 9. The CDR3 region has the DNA TGCGCCAGCAGTCCCCAGCCGGGACAGGGTTACAATGAGCAGTTCTTC. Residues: CASSPQPGQGYNEQFF.

The CDR3 DNA is TGTGCCAGCACGGGCCCCACGCTCCACAGTTCGCTCTTCTCCACAGATACGCAGTATTTT. Translation gives CASTGPTLHSSLFSTDTQYF. The chain joins TRBV27 to TRBJ2-3; D is uncertain. The germline V gene has CDR1 MNHEY and CDR2 SMNVEV (reference sequence). The V and J ends lost 7 bases and 2 bases respectively, with 31 bases between them. CDR3 length: 20 amino acids.

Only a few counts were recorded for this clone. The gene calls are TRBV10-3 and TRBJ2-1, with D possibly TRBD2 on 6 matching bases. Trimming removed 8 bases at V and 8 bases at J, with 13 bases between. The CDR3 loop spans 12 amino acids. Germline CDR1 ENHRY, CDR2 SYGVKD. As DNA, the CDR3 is TGTGCCATCGGGACTTTTAGCTATGAGCAGTTCTTC. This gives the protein CAIGTFSYEQFF.

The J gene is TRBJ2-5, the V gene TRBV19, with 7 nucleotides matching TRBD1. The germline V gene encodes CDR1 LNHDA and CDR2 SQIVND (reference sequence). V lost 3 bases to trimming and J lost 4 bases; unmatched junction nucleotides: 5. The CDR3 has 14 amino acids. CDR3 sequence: CASSIPGGRETQYF. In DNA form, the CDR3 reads TGTGCCAGTAGTATCCCAGGGGGTCGAGAGACCCAGTACTTC.

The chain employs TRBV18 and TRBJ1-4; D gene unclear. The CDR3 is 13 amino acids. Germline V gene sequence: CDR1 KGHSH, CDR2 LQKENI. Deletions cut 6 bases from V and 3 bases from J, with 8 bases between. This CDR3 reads CASSEMANEKLFF. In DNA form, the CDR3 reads TGTGCCAGCTCGGAGATGGCTAATGAAAAACTGTTTTTT.

Here the CDR3 reads CASSVLGIRGSSYNEQFF. The CDR3 region has the DNA TGTGCCAGCAGTGTTTTAGGTATACGCGGGAGTTCCTACAATGAGCAGTTCTTC. The rearrangement links TRBV6-1 to TRBJ2-1; TRBD2 agrees at 7 bases. This CDR3 is built from 18 residues. Germline V gives CDR1 MNHNS, CDR2 SASEGT. The ends lost 4 bases at V and 1 base at J; junction bases unmatched: 13.

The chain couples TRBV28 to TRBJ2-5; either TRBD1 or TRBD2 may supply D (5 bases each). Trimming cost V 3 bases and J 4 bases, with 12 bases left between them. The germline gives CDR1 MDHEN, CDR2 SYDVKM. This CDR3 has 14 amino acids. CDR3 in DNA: TGTGCCAGCAGTTTCGGGGCCGCCCCAGAGACCCAGTACTTC. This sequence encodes CASSFGAAPETQYF.

CDR3 in DNA: TGTGCCTGGAGTGTGGGAGCTGGAAACACCATATATTTT. It is translated as CAWSVGAGNTIYF. The chain combines TRBV30 with TRBJ1-3; no clear D. Per the germline V gene, CDR1 is GTSNPN and CDR2 is SVGIG (reference sequence). The V and J ends lost 0 bases and 2 bases respectively, with 5 bases between them. This CDR3 comprises 13 residues. Together with reference TRBV30 and TRBJ1-3, the CDR3 gives the full variable domain: SQTIHQWPATLVQPVGSPLSLECTVEGTSNPNLYWYRQAAGRGLQLLFYSVGIGQISSEVPQNLSASRPQDRQFILSSKKLLLSDSGFYLCAWSVGAGNTIYFGEGSWLTVV.

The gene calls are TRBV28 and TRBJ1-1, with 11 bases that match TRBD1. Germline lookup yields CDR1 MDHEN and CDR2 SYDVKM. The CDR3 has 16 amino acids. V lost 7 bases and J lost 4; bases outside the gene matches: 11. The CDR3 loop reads CASTELRTGGLTEAFF. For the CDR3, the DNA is TGTGCCAGCACCGAATTGCGGACAGGGGGCCTCACTGAAGCTTTCTTT.

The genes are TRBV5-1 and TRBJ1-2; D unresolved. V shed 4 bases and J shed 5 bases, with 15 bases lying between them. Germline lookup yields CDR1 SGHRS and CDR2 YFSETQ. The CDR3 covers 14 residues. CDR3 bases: TGCGCCAGCAGCCCACCTTCGGGCTCTTATGGCTACACCTTC. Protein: CASSPPSGSYGYTF.

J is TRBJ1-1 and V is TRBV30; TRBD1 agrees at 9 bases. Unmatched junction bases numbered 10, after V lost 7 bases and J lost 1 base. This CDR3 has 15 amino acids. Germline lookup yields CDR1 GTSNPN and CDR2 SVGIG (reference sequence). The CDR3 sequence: CASHPGTGTNTEAFF. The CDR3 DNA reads TGTGCCTCCCATCCCGGGACAGGGACGAACACTGAAGCTTTCTTT. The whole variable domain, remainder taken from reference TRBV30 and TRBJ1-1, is SQTIHQWPATLVQPVGSPLSLECTVEGTSNPNLYWYRQAAGRGLQLLFYSVGIGQISSEVPQNLSASRPQDRQFILSSKKLLLSDSGFYLCASHPGTGTNTEAFFGQGTRLTVV.

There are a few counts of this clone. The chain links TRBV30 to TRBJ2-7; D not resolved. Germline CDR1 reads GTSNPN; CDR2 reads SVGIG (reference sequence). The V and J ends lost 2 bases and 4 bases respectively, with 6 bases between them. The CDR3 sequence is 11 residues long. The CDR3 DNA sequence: TGTGCCTGGAGTAAAGATTACGAGCAGTACTTC. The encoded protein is CAWSKDYEQYF.

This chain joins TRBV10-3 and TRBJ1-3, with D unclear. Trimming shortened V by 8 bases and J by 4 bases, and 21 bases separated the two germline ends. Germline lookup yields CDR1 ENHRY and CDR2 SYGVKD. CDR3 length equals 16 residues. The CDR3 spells CAISRGGVEGGNTIYF. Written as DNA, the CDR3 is TGTGCCATCTCCCGAGGCGGGGTAGAGGGAGGAAACACCATATATTTT.

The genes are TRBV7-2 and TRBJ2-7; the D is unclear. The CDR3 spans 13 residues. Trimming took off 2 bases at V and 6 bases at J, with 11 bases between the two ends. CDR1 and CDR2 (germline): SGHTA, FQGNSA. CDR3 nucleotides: TGTGCCAGCAGCTTAATCGACAATTCCGAGCAGTACTTC. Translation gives CASSLIDNSEQYF.

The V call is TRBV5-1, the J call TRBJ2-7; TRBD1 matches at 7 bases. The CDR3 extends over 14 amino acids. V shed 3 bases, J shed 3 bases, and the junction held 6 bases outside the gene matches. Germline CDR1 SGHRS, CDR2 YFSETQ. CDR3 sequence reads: CASSYQGQHYEQYF. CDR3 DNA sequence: TGCGCCAGCAGCTACCAGGGACAGCACTACGAGCAGTACTTC.

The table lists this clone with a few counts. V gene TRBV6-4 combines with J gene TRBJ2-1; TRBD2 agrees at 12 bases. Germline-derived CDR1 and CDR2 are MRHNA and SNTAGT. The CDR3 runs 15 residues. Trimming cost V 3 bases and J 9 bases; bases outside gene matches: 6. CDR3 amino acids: CASSESLAGGTEQFF. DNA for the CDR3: TGTGCCAGCAGTGAGAGTCTAGCGGGAGGGACTGAGCAGTTCTTC.

CDR3 nucleotides: TGTGCCAGTAGTATTTGGGGAGAGACCCAGTACTTC. It codes for CASSIWGETQYF. This chain joins TRBV19 and TRBJ2-5; no clear D. In germline, CDR1 is LNHDA, CDR2 SQIVND (reference sequence). The CDR3 runs 12 residues. Trimming stripped 3 bases from V and 4 bases from J, with 6 bases between.

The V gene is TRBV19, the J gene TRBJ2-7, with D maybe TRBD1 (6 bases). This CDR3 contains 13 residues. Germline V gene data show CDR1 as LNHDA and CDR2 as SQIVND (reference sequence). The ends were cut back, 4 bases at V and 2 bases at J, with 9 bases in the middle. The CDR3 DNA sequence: TGTGCCAGTAGTACAGGGGCGCCCTACGAGCAGTACTTC. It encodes CASSTGAPYEQYF.

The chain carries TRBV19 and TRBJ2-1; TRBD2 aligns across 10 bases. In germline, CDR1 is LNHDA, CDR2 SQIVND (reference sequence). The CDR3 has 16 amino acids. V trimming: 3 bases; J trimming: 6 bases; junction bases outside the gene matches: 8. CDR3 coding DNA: TGTGCCAGTAGTATGGAGCCAGCGGGAGGGATCAATGAGCAGTTCTTC. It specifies CASSMEPAGGINEQFF. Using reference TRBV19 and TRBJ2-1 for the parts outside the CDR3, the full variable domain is DGGITQSPKYLFRKEGQNVTLSCEQNLNHDAMYWYRQDPGQGLRLIYYSQIVNDFQKGDIAEGYSVSREKKESFPLTVTSAQKNPTAFYLCASSMEPAGGINEQFFGPGTRLTVL.

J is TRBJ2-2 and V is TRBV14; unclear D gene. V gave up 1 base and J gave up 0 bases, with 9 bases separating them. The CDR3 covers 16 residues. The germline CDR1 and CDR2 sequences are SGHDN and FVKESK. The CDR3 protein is CASSQVGRANTGELFF. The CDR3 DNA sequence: TGTGCCAGCAGCCAAGTGGGCAGAGCGAACACCGGGGAGCTGTTTTTT.

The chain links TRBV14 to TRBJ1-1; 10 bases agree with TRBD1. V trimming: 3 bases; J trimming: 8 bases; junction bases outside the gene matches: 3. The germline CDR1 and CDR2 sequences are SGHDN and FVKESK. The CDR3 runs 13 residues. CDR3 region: CASSHRDRGEAFF. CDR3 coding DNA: TGTGCCAGCAGCCACCGGGACAGGGGAGAAGCTTTCTTT.

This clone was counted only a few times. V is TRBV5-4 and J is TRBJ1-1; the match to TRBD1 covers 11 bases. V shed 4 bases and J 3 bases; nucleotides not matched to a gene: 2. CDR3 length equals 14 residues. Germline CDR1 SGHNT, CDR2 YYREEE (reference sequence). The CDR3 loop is CASSRDRGDTEAFF. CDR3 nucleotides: TGTGCCAGCAGCCGGGACAGGGGGGACACTGAAGCTTTCTTT.

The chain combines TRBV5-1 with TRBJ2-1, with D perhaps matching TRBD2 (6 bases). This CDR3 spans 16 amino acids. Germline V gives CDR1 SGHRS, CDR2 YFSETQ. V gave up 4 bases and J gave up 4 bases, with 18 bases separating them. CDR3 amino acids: CASSGPKGTSYNEQFF. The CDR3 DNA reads TGCGCCAGCAGCGGCCCGAAAGGGACTTCATACAATGAGCAGTTCTTC.

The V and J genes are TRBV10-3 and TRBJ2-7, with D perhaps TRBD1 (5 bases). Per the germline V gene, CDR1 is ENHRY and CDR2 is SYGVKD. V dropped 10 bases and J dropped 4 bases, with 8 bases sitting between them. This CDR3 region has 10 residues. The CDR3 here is CASREYEQYF. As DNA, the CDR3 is TGTGCCAGCAGGGAATACGAGCAGTACTTC.

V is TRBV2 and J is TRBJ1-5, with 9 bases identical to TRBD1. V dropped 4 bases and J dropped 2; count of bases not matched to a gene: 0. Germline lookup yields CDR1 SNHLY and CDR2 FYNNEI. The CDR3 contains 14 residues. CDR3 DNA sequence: TGTGCCAGCAGTGGGACAGGGGGCAATCAGCCCCAGCATTTT. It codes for CASSGTGGNQPQHF.